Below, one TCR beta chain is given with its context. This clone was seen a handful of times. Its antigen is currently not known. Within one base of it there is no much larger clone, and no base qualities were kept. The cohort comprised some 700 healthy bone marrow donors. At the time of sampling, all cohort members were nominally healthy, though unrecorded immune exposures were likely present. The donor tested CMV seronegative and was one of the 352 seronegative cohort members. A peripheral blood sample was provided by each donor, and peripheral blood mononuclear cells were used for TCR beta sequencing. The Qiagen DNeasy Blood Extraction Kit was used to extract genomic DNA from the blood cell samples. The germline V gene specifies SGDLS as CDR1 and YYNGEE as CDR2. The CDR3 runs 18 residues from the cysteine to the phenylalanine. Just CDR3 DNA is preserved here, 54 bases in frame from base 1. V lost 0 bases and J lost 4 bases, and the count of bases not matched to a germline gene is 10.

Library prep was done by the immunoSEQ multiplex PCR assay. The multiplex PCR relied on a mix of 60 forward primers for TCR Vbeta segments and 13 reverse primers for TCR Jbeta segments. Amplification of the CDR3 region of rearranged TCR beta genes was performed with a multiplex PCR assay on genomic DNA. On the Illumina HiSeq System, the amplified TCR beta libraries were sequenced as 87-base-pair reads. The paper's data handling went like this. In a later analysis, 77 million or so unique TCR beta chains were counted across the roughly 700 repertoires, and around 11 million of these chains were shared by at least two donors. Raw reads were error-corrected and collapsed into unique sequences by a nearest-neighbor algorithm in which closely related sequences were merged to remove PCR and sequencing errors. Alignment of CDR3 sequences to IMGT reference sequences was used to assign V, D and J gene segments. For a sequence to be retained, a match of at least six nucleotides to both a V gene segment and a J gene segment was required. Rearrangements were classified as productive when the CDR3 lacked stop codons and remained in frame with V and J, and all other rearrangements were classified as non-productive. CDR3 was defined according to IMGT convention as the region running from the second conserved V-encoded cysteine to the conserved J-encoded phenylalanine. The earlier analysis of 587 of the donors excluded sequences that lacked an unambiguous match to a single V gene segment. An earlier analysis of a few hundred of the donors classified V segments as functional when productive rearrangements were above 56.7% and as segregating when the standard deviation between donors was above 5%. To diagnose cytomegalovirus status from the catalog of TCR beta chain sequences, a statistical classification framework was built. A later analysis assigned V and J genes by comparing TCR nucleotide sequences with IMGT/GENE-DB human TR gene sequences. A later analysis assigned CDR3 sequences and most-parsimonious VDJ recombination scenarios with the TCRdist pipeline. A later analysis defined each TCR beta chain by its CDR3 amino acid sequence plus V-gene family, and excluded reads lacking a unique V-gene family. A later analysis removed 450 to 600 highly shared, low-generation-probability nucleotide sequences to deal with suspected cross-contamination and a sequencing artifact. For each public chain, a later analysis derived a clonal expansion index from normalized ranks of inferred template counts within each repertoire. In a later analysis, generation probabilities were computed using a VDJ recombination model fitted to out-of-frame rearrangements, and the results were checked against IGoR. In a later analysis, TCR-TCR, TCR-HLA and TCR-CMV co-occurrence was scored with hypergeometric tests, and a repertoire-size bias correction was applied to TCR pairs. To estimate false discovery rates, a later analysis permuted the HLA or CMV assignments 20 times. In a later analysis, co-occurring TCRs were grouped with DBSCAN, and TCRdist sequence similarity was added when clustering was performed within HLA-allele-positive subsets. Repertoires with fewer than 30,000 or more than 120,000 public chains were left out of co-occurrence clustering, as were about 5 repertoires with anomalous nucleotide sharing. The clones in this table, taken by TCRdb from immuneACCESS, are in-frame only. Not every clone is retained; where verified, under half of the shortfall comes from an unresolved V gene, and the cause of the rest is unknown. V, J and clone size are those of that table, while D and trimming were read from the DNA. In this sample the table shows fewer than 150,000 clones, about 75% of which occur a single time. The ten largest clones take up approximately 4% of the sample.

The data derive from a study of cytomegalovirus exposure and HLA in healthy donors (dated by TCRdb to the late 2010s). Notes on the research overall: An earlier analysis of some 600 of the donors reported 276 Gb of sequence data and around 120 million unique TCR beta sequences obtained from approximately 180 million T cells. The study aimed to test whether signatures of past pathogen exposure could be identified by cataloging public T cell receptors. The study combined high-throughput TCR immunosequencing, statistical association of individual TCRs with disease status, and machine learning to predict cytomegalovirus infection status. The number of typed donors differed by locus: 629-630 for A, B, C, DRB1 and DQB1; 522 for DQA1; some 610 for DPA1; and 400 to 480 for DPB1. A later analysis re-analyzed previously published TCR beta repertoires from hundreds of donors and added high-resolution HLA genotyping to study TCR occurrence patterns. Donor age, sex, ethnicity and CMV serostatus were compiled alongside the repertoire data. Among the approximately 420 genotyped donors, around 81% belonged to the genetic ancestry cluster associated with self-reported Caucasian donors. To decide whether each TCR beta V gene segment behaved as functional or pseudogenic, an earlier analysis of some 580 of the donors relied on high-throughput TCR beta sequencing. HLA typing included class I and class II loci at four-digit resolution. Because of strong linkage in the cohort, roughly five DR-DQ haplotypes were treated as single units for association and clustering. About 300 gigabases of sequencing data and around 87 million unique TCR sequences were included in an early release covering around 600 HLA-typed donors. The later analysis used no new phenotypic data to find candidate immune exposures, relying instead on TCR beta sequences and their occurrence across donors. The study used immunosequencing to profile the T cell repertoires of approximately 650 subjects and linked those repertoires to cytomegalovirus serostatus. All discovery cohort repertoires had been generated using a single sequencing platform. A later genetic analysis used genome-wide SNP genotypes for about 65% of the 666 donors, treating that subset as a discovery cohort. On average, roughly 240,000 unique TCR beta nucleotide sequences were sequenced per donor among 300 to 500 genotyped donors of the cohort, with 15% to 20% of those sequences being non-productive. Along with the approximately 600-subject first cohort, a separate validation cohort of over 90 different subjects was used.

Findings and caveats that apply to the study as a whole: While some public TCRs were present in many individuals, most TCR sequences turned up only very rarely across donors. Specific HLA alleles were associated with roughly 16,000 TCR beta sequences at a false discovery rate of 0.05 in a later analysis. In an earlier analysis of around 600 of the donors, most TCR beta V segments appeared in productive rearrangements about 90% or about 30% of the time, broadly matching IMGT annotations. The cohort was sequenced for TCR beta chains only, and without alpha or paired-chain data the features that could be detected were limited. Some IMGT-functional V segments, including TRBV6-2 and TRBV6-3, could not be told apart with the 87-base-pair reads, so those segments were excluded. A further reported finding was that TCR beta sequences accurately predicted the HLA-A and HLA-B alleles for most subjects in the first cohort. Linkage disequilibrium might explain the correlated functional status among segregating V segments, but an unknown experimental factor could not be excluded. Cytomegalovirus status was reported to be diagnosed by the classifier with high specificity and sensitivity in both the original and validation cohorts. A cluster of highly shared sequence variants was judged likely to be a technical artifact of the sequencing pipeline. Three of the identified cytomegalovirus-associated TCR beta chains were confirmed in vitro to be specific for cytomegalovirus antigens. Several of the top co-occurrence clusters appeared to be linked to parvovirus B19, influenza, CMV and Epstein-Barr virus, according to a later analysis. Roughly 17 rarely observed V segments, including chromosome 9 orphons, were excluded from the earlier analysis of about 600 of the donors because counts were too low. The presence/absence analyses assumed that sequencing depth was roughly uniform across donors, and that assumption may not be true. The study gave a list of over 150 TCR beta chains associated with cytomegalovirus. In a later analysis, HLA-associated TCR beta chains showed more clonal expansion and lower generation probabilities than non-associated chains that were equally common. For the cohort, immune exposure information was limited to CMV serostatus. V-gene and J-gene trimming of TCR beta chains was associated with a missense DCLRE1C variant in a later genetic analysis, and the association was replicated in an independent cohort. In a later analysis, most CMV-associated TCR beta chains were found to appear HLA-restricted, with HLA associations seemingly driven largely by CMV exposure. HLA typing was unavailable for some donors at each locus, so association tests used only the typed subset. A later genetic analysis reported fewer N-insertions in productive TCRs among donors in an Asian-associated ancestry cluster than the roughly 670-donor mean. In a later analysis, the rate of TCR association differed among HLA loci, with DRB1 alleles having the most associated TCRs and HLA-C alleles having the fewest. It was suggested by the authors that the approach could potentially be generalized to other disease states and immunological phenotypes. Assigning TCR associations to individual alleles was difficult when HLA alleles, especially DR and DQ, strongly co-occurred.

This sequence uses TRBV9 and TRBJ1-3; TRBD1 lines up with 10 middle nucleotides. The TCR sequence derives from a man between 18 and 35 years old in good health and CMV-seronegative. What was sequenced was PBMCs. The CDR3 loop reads CASSVAEGQGRSGNTIYF. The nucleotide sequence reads TGTGCCAGCAGCGTAGCTGAGGGACAGGGGCGATCGGGAAACACCATATATTTT.